The entry below describes one TCR beta chain. The CDR3 loop spans 14 amino acids. The V gene's germline CDR1 is LNHDA and CDR2 SQIVND (reference sequence). V lost 4 bases and J lost 3, with 12 bases in between. The data were taken from a study of blood T cell repertoires in COVID-19. Looking at the study overall: COVID-19 samples, acute and convalescent, were from the United States, Italy and Spain.

Participants were placed into cohorts based on the clinical history they reported. Per the study methods: How many nucleated cells were present was estimated from reference gene primer amplification. Only in-frame clones appear in the TCRdb table, and some are missing; sequencing was by immunoSEQ multiplex PCR. V and J calls and clone size are those listed in that table; D and trimming were worked out from the DNA. The table lists more than 200,000 clones, approximately 90% of them singletons, with more than 5% in the top ten. This sequence originates from a woman in her thirties with acute COVID-19. The chain carries TRBV19 and TRBJ1-1; D is undetermined. Sequenced input: PBMCs or T cells enriched from blood (not recorded which). CDR3 sequence: CASSRGGDDTEAFF. CDR3 coding DNA: TGTGCCAGTAGTAGAGGCGGTGATGACACTGAAGCTTTCTTT.